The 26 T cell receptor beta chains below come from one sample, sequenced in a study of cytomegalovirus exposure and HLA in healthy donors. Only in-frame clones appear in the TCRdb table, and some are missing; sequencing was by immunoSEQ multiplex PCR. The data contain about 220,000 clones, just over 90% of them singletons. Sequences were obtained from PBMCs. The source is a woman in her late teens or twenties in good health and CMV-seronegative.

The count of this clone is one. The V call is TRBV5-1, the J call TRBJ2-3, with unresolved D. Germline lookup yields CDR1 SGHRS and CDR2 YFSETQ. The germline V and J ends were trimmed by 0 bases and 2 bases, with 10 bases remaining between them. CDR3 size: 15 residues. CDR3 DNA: TGCGCCAGCAGCTTGGACAGAGCTACCACAGATACGCAGTATTTT. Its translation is CASSLDRATTDTQYF.

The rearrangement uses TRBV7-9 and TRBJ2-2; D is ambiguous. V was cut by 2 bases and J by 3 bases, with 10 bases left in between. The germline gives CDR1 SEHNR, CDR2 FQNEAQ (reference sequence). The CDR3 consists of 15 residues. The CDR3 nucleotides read TGTGCCAGCAGCTTAATGGCCTCGCACACCGGGGAGCTGTTTTTT. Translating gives CASSLMASHTGELFF.

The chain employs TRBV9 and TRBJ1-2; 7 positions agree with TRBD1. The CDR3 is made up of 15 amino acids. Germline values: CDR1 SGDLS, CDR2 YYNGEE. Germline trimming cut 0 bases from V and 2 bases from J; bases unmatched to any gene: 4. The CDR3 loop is CASSVGHRGNYGYTF. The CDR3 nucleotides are TGTGCCAGCAGCGTAGGGCACAGGGGAAACTATGGCTACACCTTC.

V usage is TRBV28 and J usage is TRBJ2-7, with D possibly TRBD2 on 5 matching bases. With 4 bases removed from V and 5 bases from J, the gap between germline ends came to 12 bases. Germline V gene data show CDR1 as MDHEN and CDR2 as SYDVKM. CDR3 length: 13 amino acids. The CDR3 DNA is TGTGCCAGCAGTTCTGGACTGGGGAACGAGCAGTACTTC. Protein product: CASSSGLGNEQYF.

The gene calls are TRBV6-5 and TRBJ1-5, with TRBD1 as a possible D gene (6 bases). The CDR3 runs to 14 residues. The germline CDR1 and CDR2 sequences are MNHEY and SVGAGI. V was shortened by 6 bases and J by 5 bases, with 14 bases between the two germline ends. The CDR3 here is CASSQLGGDQPQHF. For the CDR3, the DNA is TGTGCCAGCAGCCAGTTAGGGGGGGATCAGCCCCAGCATTTT.

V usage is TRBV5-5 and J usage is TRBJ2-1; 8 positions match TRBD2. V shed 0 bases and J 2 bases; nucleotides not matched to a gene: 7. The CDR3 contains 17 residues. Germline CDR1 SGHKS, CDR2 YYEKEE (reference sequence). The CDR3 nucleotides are TGTGCCAGCAGCTTGGAGGCGGGAGGAAATCCCTACAATGAGCAGTTCTTC. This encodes CASSLEAGGNPYNEQFF.

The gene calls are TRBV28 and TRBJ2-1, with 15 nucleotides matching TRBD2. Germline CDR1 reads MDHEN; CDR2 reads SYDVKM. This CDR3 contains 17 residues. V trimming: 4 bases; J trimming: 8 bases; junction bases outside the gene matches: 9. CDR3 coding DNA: TGTGCCAGCAGTTCCCCACGGACTAGCGGGAGGGCCCATGAGCAGTTCTTC. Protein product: CASSSPRTSGRAHEQFF.

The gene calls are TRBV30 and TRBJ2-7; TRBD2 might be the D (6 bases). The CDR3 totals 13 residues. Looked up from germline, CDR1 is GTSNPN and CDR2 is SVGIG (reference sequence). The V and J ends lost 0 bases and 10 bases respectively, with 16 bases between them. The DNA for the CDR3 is TGTGCCTGGAGTGTACTTGAAGGGAGGAACCAGTACTTC. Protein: CAWSVLEGRNQYF.

The chain's CDR3 is CASSPDGQGTGYTF. The CDR3 region has the DNA TGTGCCAGCAGCCCGGACGGACAGGGTACGGGCTACACCTTC. V gene TRBV7-9 combines with J gene TRBJ1-2; TRBD1 matches at 8 bases. CDR1 is SEHNR, CDR2 FQNEAQ, per germline (reference sequence). The CDR3 runs to 14 residues. Trimming at V came to 5 bases and at J to 8 bases, leaving 10 bases not matched to a gene.

CDR3 sequence: CASSFTSGFYNEQFF. CDR3 in DNA: TGTGCCAGCAGTTTCACTAGCGGCTTCTACAATGAGCAGTTCTTC. This rearrangement joins TRBV27 to TRBJ2-1; 8 bases align to TRBD2. Germline V gives CDR1 MNHEY, CDR2 SMNVEV (reference sequence). The trim removed 3 bases at V and 3 bases at J, leaving 4 bases unmatched. The CDR3 is 15 residues long.

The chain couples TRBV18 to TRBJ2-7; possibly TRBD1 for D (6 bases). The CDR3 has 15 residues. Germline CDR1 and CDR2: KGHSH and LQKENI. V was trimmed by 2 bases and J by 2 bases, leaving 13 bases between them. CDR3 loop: CASSPNPGATYEQYF. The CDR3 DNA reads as TGTGCCAGCTCACCAAATCCAGGGGCCACCTACGAGCAGTACTTC.

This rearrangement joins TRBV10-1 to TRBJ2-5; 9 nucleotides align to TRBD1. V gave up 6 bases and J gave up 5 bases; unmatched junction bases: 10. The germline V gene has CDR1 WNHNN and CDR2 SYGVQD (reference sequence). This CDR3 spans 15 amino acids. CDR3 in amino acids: CASRAGTGLGETQYF. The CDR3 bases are TGCGCCAGCAGGGCCGGGACAGGGCTCGGGGAGACCCAGTACTTC.

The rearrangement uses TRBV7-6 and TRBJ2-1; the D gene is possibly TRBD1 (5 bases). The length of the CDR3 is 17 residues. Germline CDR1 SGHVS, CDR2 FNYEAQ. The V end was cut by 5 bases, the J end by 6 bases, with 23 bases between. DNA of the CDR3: TGTGCCAGCAGCAACCCAACTCGGTCAGGGATCTTCAATGAGCAGTTCTTC. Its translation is CASSNPTRSGIFNEQFF.

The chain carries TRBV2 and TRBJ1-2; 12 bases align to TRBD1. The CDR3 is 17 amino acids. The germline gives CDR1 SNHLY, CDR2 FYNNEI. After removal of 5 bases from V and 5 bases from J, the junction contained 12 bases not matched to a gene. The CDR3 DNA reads TGTGCCAGCAGTAGACTGGGACAGGGGGCTGCAAGGTATGGCTACACCTTC. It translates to CASSRLGQGAARYGYTF.

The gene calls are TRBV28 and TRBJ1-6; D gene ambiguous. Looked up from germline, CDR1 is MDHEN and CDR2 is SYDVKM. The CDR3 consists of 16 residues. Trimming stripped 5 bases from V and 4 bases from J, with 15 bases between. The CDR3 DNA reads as TGTGCCAGCAGTCGCGGGCTGACTGGGTATAATTCACCCCTCCACTTT. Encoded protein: CASSRGLTGYNSPLHF.

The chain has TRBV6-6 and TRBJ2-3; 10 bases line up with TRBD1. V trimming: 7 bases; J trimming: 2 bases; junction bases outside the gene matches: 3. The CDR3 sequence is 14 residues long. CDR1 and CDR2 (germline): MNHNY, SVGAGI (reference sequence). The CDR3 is CASTGQGYTDTQYF. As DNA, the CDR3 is TGTGCCAGCACGGGACAGGGGTACACAGATACGCAGTATTTT.

The CDR3 sequence: CASSLAFAGEAFF. The CDR3 DNA reads TGTGCCAGCAGCTTAGCGTTTGCGGGTGAAGCTTTCTTT. V and J are TRBV11-3 and TRBJ1-1; unclear D gene. The CDR3 covers 13 residues. CDR1 is SGHNT, CDR2 YENEEA, per germline. V lost 1 base and J lost 7, with 10 bases in between.

CDR3 sequence reads: CASSKNSGSDTQYF. In nucleotides, the CDR3 is TGTGCCAGCAGCAAGAATAGCGGGAGCGATACGCAGTATTTT. The genes are TRBV5-4 and TRBJ2-3; TRBD2 aligns across 9 bases. Unmatched junction bases numbered 6, after V lost 4 bases and J lost 6 bases. Germline assignment: CDR1 SGHNT and CDR2 YYREEE (reference sequence). This CDR3 is 14 amino acids long.

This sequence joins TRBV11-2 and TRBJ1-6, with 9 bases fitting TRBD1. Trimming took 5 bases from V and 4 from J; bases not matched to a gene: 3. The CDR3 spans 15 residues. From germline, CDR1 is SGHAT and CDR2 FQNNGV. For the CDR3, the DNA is TGTGCCAGCAGCATTGGGACAGGGTATAATTCACCCCTCCACTTT. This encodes CASSIGTGYNSPLHF. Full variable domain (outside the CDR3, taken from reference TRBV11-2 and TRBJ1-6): EAGVAQSPRYKIIEKRQSVAFWCNPISGHATLYWYQQILGQGPKLLIQFQNNGVVDDSQLPKDRFSAERLKGVDSTLKIQPAKLEDSAVYLCASSIGTGYNSPLHFGNGTRLTVT.

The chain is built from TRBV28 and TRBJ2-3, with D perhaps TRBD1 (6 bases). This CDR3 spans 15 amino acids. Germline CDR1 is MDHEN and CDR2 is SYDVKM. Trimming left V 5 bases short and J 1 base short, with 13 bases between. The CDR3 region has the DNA TGTGCCAGCAGTCGCGACAGGCCGGGCACAGATACGCAGTATTTT. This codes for CASSRDRPGTDTQYF.

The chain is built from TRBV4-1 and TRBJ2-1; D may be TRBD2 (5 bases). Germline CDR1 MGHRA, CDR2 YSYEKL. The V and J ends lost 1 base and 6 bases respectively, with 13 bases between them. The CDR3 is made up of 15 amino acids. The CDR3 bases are TGCGCCAGCAGCCAAGGTGGAGGTAGCGTCAATGAGCAGTTCTTC. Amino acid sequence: CASSQGGGSVNEQFF.

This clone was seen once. Written as DNA, the CDR3 is TGTGCCAGCAGTTATCAGCCTAGCCTCTACAATGAGCAGTTCTTC. The encoded protein is CASSYQPSLYNEQFF. The V and J genes are TRBV6-6 and TRBJ2-1, with a possible D match to TRBD2 (5 bases). Trimming shortened V by 3 bases and J by 3 bases, and 12 bases separated the two germline ends. The CDR3 loop spans 15 amino acids. Germline V gives CDR1 MNHNY, CDR2 SVGAGI (reference sequence).

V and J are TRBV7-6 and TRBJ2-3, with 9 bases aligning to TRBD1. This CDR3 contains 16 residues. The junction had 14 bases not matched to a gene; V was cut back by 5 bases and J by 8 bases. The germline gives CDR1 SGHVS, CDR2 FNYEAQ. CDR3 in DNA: TGTGCCAGCAGCCCGGGCCGGGACAGGGCTGTTGGTACGCAGTATTTT. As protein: CASSPGRDRAVGTQYF.

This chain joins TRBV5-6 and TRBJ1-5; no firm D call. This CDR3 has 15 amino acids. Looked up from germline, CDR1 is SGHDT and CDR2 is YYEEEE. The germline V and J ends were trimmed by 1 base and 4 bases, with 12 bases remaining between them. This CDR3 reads CASSLRGSRNQPQHF. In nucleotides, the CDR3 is TGTGCCAGCAGCTTGCGAGGGTCTCGTAATCAGCCCCAGCATTTT.

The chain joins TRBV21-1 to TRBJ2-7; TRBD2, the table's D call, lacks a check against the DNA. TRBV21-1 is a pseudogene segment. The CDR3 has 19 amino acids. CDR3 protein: CASSRASGGPSLSSYEQYF. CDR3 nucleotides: TGTGCCAGCAGCAGAGCTAGCGGGGGTCCTTCCCTTAGCTCCTACGAGCAGTACTTC.

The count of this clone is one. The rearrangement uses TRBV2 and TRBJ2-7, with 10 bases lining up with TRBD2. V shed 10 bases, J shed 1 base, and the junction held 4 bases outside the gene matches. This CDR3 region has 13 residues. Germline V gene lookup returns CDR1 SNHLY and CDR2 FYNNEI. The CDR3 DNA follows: TGTGCCACCGGGACTAGCGTATCCTACGAGCAGTACTTC. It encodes CATGTSVSYEQYF.